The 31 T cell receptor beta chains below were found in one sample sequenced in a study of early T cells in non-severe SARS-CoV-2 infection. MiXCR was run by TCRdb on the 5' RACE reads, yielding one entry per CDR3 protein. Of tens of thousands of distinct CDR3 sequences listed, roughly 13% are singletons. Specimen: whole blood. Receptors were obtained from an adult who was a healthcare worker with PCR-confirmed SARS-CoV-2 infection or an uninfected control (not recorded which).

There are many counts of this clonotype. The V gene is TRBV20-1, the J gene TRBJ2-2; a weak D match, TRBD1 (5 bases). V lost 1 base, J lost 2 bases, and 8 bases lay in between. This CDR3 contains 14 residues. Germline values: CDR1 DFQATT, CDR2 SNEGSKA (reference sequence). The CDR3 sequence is CSARAGSNTGELFF. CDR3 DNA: TGCAGTGCTAGAGCAGGGTCCAACACCGGGGAGCTGTTTTTT.

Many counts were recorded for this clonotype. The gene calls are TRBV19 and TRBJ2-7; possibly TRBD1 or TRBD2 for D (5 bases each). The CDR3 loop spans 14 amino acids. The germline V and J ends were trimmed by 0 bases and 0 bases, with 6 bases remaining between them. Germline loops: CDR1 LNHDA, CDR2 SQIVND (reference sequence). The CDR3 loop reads CASSIEGRSYEQYF. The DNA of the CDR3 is TGTGCCAGTAGTATAGAGGGACGCTCCTACGAGCAGTACTTC.

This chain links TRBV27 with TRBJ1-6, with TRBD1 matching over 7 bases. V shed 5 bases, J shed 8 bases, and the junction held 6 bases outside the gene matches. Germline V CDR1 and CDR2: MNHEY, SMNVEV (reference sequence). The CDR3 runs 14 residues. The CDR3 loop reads CASSPGQVYSPLHF. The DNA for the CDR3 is TGTGCCAGCAGTCCCGGACAGGTCTATTCACCCCTCCACTTT.

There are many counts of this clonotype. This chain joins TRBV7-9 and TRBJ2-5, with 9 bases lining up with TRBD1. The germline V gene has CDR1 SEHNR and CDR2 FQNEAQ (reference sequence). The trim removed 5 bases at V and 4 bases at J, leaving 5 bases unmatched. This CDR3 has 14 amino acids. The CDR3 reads CASSRDRERETQYF. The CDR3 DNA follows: TGTGCCAGCAGCCGGGACAGGGAGAGAGAGACCCAGTACTTC. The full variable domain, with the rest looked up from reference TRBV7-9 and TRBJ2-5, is DTGVSQNPRHKITKRGQNVTFRCDPISEHNRLYWYRQTLGQGPEFLTYFQNEAQLEKSRLLSDRFSAERPKGSFSTLEIQRTEQGDSAMYLCASSRDRERETQYFGPGTRLLVL.

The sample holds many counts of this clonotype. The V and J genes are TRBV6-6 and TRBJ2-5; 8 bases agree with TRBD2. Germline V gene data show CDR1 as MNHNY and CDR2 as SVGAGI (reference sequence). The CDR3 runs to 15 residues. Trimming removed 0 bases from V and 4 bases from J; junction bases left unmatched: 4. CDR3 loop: CASSYSGGAAETQYF. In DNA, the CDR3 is TGTGCCAGCAGTTACTCCGGGGGGGCCGCAGAGACCCAGTACTTC.

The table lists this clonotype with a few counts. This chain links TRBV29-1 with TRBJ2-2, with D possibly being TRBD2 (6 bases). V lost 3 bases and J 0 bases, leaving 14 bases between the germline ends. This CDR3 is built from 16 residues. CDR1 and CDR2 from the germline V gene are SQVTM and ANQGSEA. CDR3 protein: CSVETGDPANTGELFF. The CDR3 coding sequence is TGCAGCGTTGAGACGGGAGACCCAGCGAACACCGGGGAGCTGTTTTTT.

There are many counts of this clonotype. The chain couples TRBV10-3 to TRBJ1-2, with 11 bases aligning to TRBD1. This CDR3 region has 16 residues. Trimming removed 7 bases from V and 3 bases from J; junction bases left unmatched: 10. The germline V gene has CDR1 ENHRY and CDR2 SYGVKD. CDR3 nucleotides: TGTGCCATCACCCTCGGACAGGGGGCTCCTCACTATGGCTACACCTTC. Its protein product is CAITLGQGAPHYGYTF.

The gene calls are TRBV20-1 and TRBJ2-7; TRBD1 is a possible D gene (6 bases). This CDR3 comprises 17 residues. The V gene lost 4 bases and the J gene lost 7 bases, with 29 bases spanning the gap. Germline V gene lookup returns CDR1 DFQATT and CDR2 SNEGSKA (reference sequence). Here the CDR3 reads CSATDSGPLIAKGEQYF. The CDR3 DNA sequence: TGCAGTGCTACGGACAGCGGTCCGCTTATAGCTAAGGGGGAGCAGTACTTC.

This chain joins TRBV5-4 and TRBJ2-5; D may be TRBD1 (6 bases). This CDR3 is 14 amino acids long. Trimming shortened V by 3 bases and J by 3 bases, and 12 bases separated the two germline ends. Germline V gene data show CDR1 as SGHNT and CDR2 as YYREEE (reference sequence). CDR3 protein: CASSWDKEEETQYF. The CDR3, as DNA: TGTGCCAGCAGCTGGGACAAGGAAGAAGAGACCCAGTACTTC.

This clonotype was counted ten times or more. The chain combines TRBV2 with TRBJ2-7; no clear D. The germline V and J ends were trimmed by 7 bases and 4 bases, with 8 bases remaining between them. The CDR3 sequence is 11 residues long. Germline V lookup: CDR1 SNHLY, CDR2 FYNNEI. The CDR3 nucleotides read TGTGCCAGCAAGAACGGTTACGAGCAGTACTTC. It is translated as CASKNGYEQYF.

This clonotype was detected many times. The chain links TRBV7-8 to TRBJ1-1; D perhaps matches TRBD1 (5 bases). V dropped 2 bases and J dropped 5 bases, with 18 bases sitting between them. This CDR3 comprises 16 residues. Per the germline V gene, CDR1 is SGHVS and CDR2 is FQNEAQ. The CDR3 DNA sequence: TGTGCCAGCAGCTTAATTCAGGGAAGTACGGGGACTGAAGCTTTCTTT. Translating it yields CASSLIQGSTGTEAFF. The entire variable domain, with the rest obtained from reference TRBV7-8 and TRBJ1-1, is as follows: GAGVSQSPRYKVAKRGQDVALRCDPISGHVSLFWYQQALGQGPEFLTYFQNEAQLDKSGLPSDRFFAERPEGSVSTLKIQRTQQEDSAVYLCASSLIQGSTGTEAFFGQGTRLTVV.

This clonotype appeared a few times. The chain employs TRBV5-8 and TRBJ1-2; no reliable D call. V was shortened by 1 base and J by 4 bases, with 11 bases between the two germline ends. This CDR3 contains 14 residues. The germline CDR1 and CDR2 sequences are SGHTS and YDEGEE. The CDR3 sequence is CASSLQRARYGYTF. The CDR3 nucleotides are TGTGCCAGCAGCTTGCAAAGGGCCCGCTATGGCTACACCTTC. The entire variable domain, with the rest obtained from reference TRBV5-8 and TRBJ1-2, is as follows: EAGVTQSPTHLIKTRGQQATLRCSPISGHTSVYWYQQALGLGLQFLLWYDEGEERNRGNFPPRFSGRQFPNYSSELNVNALELEDSALYLCASSLQRARYGYTFGSGTRLTVV.

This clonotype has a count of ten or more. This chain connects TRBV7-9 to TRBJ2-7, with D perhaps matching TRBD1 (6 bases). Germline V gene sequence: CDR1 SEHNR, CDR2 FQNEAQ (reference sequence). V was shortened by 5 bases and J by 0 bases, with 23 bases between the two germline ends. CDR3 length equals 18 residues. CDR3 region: CASSVGLRTDLSSYEQYF. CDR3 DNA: TGTGCCAGCAGCGTAGGACTCAGGACAGATCTTAGCTCCTACGAGCAGTACTTC.

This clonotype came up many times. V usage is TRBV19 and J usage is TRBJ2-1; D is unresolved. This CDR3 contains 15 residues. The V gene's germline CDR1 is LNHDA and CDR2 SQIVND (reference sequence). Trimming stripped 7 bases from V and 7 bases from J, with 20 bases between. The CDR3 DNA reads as TGTGCCAGTATAAAAGGTCAATCTGCTGCGAATGAGCAGTTCTTC. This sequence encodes CASIKGQSAANEQFF. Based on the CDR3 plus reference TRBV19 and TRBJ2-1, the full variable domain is DGGITQSPKYLFRKEGQNVTLSCEQNLNHDAMYWYRQDPGQGLRLIYYSQIVNDFQKGDIAEGYSVSREKKESFPLTVTSAQKNPTAFYLCASIKGQSAANEQFFGPGTRLTVL.

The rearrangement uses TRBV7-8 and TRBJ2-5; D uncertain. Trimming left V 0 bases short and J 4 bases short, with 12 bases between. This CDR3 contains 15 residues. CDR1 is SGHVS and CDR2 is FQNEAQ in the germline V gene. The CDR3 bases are TGTGCCAGCAGCTTAGCGTTCGGAGAAGGAGAGACCCAGTACTTC. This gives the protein CASSLAFGEGETQYF.

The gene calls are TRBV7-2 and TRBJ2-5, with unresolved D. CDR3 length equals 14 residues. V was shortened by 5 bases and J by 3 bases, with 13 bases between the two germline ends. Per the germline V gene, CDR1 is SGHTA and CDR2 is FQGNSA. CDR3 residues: CASSRTVGEETQYF. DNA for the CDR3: TGTGCCAGCAGCCGGACCGTTGGAGAAGAGACCCAGTACTTC.

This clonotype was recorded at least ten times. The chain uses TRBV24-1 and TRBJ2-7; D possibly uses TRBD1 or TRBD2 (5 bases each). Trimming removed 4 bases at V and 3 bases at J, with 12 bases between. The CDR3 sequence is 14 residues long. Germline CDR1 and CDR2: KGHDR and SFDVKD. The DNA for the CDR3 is TGTGCCACCAGTGACCAGGGACGGGTCTACGAGCAGTACTTC. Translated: CATSDQGRVYEQYF.

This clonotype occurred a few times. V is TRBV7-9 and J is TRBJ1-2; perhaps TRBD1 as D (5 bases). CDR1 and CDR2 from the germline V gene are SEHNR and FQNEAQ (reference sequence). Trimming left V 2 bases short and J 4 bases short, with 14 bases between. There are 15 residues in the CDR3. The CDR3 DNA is TGTGCCAGCAGCTTATCAAGCAGGGTCCTCTATGGCTACACCTTC. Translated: CASSLSSRVLYGYTF.

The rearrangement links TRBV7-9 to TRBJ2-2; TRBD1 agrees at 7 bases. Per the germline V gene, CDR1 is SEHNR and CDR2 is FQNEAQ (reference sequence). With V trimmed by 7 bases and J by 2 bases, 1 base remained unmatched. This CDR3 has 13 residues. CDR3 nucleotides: TGTGCCAGCACAGGGGGAAACACCGGGGAGCTGTTTTTT. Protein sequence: CASTGGNTGELFF. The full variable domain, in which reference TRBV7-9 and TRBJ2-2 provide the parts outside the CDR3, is DTGVSQNPRHKITKRGQNVTFRCDPISEHNRLYWYRQTLGQGPEFLTYFQNEAQLEKSRLLSDRFSAERPKGSFSTLEIQRTEQGDSAMYLCASTGGNTGELFFGEGSRLTVL.

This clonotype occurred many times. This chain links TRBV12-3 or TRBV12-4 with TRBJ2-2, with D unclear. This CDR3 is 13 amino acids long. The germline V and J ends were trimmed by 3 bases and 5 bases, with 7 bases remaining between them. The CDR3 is CASSFSTTGELFF. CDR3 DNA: TGTGCCAGCAGTTTTAGTACTACCGGGGAGCTGTTTTTT.

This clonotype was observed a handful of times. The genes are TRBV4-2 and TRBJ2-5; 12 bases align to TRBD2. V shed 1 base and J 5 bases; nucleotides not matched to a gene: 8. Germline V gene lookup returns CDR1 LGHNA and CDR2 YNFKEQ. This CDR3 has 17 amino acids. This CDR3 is CASSQGTSGAPIETQYF. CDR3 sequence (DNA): TGTGCCAGCAGCCAAGGGACTAGCGGGGCGCCCATTGAGACCCAGTACTTC.

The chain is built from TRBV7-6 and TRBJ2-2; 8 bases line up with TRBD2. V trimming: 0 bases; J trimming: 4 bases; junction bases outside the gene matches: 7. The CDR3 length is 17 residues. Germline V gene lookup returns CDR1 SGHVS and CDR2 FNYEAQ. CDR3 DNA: TGTGCCAGCAGCTTAGCCCGGTCGGGGGGGGCCACCGGGGAGCTGTTTTTT. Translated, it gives CASSLARSGGATGELFF.

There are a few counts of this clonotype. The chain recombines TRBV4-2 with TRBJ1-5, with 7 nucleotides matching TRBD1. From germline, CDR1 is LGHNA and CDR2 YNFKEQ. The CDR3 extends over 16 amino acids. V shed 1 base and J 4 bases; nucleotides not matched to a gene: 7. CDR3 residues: CASSQVDRQGNQPQHF. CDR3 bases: TGTGCCAGCAGCCAAGTGGACAGACAGGGAAATCAGCCCCAGCATTTT.

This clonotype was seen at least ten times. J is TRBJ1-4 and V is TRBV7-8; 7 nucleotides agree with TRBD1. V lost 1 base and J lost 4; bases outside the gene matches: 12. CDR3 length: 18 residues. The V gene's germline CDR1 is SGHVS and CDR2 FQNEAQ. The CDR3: CASSLGVTGDQDNEKLFF. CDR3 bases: TGTGCCAGCAGCTTAGGTGTTACAGGGGATCAGGATAATGAAAAACTGTTTTTT.

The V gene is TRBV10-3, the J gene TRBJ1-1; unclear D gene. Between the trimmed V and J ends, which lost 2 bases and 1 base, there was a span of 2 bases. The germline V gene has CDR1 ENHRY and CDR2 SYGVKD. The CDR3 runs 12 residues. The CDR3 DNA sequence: TGTGCCATCAGTGAGCCGAACACTGAAGCTTTCTTT. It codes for CAISEPNTEAFF.

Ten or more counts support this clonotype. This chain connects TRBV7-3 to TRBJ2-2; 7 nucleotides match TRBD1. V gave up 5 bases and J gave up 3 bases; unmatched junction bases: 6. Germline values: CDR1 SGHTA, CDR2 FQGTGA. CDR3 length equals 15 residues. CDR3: CASSNNRGYTGELFF. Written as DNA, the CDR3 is TGTGCCAGCAGCAACAACAGGGGTTACACCGGGGAGCTGTTTTTT.

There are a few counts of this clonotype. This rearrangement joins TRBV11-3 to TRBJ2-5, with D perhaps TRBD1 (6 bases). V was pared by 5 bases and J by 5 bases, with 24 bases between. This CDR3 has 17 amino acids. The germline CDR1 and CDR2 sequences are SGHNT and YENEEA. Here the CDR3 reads CASSAGQPLVGRETQYF. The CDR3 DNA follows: TGTGCCAGCAGCGCCGGACAGCCCCTAGTCGGCCGGGAGACCCAGTACTTC.

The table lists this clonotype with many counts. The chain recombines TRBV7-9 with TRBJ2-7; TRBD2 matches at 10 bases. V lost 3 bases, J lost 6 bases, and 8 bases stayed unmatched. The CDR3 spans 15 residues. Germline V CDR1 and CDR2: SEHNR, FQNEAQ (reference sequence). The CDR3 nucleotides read TGTGCCAGCAGCTTCTCGCTAGCGGGGGCCTCCGAGCAGTACTTC. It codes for CASSFSLAGASEQYF. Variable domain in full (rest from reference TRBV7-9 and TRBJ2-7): DTGVSQNPRHKITKRGQNVTFRCDPISEHNRLYWYRQTLGQGPEFLTYFQNEAQLEKSRLLSDRFSAERPKGSFSTLEIQRTEQGDSAMYLCASSFSLAGASEQYFGPGTRLTVT.

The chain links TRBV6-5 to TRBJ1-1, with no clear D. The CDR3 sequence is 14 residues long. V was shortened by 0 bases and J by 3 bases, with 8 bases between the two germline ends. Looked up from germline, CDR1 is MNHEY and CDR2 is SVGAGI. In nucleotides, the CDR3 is TGTGCCAGCAGTTACTCGAGCGGGGACACTGAAGCTTTCTTT. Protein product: CASSYSSGDTEAFF.

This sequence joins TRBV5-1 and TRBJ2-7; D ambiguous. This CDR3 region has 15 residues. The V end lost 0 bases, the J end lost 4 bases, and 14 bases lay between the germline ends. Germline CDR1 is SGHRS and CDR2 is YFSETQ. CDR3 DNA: TGCGCCAGCAGCTTGGAAACTAACCCGGGTTACGAGCAGTACTTC. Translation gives CASSLETNPGYEQYF.

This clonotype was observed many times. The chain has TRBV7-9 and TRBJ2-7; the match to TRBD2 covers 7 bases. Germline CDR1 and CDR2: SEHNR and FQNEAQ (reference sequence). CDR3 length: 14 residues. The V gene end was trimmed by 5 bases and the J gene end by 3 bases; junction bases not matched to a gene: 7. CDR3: CASSPTGGLYEQYF. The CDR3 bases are TGTGCCAGCAGCCCCACGGGGGGACTCTACGAGCAGTACTTC.